These T cell receptor beta chains were read from a single sample in a study of CD8 T cells in ankylosing spondylitis. TCRdb called the 5' RACE reads again in MiXCR, with one record for every CDR3 protein. This sample has some 800,000 distinct CDR3 sequences, with 12% found just once. Sample: blood, either unsorted or a sorted T cell fraction (not recorded which). The receptors were sampled from a male donor with ankylosing spondylitis. The CDR3 runs from the conserved cysteine through the conserved F or W. A D gene is named only where the DNA matches it firmly. Clone size appears in some rows only: once, few, many, or a class for an expanded clone.

v_gene,abundance,d_gene,j_gene,CDR3aa,CDR3nt
TRBV15,-,TRBD1,TRBJ1-1,CATSRPGVGQGYAFF,TGTGCCACCAGCAGACCCGGTGTAGGACAGGGGTATGCTTTCTTT
TRBV7-6,-,-,TRBJ2-3,CASSHQGPLDTQYF,TGTGCCAGCAGCCATCAGGGACCTTTGGATACGCAGTATTTT
TRBV7-2,few,-,TRBJ1-2,CASSFYTQDYGYTF,TGTGCCAGCAGTTTCTATACACAAGACTATGGCTACACCTTC
TRBV5-1,-,TRBD1,TRBJ2-7,CASSSRGIYEQYF,TGCGCCAGCAGCTCCAGGGGGATCTACGAGCAGTACTTC
TRBV20-1,many,-,TRBJ2-1,CSAHSHYNEQFF,TGCAGTGCCCACTCCCATTACAATGAGCAGTTCTTC
TRBV6-1,-,-,TRBJ1-2,CASSEVGGGYTF,TGTGCCAGCAGTGAAGTAGGGGGTGGCTACACCTTC
TRBV11-3,-,-,TRBJ2-5,CASSLGPGAGETQYF,TGTGCCAGCAGCTTAGGACCGGGGGCAGGGGAGACCCAGTACTTC
TRBV5-1,few,-,TRBJ2-6,CASSFFTGANVLTF,TGCGCCAGCAGCTTTTTTACTGGGGCCAACGTCCTGACTTTC
TRBV30,-,TRBD2,TRBJ2-3,CACSGGPTDTQYF,TGTGCCTGCAGCGGGGGGCCCACAGATACGCAGTATTTT
TRBV20-1,many,-,TRBJ2-1,CSARLRGTYGNEQFF,TGCAGTGCTAGGTTAAGAGGGACCTACGGCAATGAGCAGTTCTTC
TRBV5-1,-,-,TRBJ2-1,CASSPILGVNEQFF,TGCGCCAGCAGCCCCATATTAGGAGTCAATGAGCAGTTCTTC
TRBV20-1,many,-,TRBJ2-3,CSASPSTPDTQYF,TGCAGTGCTAGTCCTTCGACCCCAGATACGCAGTATTTT
TRBV20-1,many,TRBD2,TRBJ2-1,CSARVSGGAGEQFF,TGCAGTGCTAGGGTTAGCGGGGGGGCAGGGGAGCAGTTCTTC
TRBV29-1,many,-,TRBJ2-7,CSVSQASYEQYF,TGCAGCGTTTCACAGGCTTCCTACGAGCAGTACTTC
TRBV20-1,-,TRBD1,TRBJ1-1,CSARPTTGGRAEAFF,TGCAGTGCTAGACCCACCACAGGGGGCCGGGCTGAAGCTTTCTTT
TRBV20-1,many,-,TRBJ1-1,CSARDSRNTEAFF,TGCAGTGCTAGAGATAGCAGGAACACTGAAGCTTTCTTT
TRBV20-1,many,-,TRBJ2-1,CSARDGGNYNEQFF,TGCAGTGCTAGAGATGGCGGGAACTACAATGAGCAGTTCTTC
TRBV7-9,few,-,TRBJ2-1,CASSFRFRDNEQFF,TGTGCCAGCAGCTTTAGGTTCCGGGACAATGAGCAGTTCTTC
TRBV2,many,-,TRBJ2-7,CASAGGSYEQYF,TGTGCCAGCGCCGGTGGCTCCTACGAGCAGTACTTC
TRBV20-1,-,-,TRBJ1-4,CSALDIQNEKLFF,TGCAGTGCTCTAGACATTCAAAATGAAAAACTGTTTTTT
TRBV10-3,many,-,TRBJ2-7,CAISERPYEQYF,TGTGCCATCAGTGAAAGACCCTACGAGCAGTACTTC
TRBV6-1,-,-,TRBJ2-1,CASSRRGGEQFF,TGTGCCAGCAGTCGCAGGGGGGGGGAGCAGTTCTTC
TRBV6-5,many,-,TRBJ2-4,CASSYNGDGNIQYF,TGTGCCAGCAGTTATAATGGGGACGGGAACATTCAGTACTTC
TRBV20-1,-,TRBD1,TRBJ1-1,CSARQGTTNTEAFF,TGCAGTGCTCGACAGGGAACGACGAACACTGAAGCTTTCTTT
TRBV7-9,few,-,TRBJ2-5,CASSLRGVKTQYF,TGTGCCAGCAGCTTAAGAGGGGTGAAGACCCAGTACTTC
TRBV5-1,few,-,TRBJ1-1,CASSLAGGPEAFF,TGCGCCAGCAGCTTGGCGGGGGGCCCGGAAGCTTTCTTT
TRBV4-2,many,TRBD2,TRBJ2-2,CASSLLAGAPGTGELFF,TGTGCCAGCAGCCTACTAGCGGGAGCCCCGGGCACCGGGGAGCTGTTTTTT
TRBV6-5,few,-,TRBJ1-4,CASSYSGNRNEKLFF,TGTGCCAGCAGTTACTCAGGGAATCGAAATGAAAAACTGTTTTTT
TRBV9,-,-,TRBJ2-5,CASSKGNWETQYF,TGTGCCAGCAGCAAAGGGAATTGGGAGACCCAGTACTTC
TRBV12-3/TRBV12-4,few,-,TRBJ1-2,CASSRDSFNYGYTF,TGTGCCAGCAGCCGCGACAGTTTCAACTATGGCTACACCTTC
TRBV24-1,few,TRBD1,TRBJ1-2,CATTEDRGGGYTF,TGTGCCACCACCGAGGACAGGGGCGGAGGCTACACCTTC
TRBV12-3/TRBV12-4,many,-,TRBJ2-6,CASSIKRGANVLTF,TGTGCCAGCAGTATAAAACGTGGGGCCAACGTCCTGACTTTC
TRBV6-5,few,TRBD1,TRBJ2-2,CASSYFPRDRALPGELFF,TGTGCCAGCAGTTACTTTCCCCGGGACAGGGCCCTACCCGGGGAGCTGTTTTTT
TRBV4-3,-,-,TRBJ2-5,CASSPRGLGQETQYF,TGCGCCAGCAGCCCCAGGGGTTTAGGCCAAGAGACCCAGTACTTC
TRBV12-5,-,TRBD2,TRBJ2-1,CASGLGTSGNEQFF,TGTGCTAGTGGTCTCGGGACTAGCGGCAATGAGCAGTTCTTC
TRBV2,many,-,TRBJ2-2,CASQRSGITGELFF,TGTGCCAGCCAGAGGAGTGGAATCACCGGGGAGCTGTTTTTT
TRBV12-3/TRBV12-4,-,TRBD1,TRBJ1-5,CASSLTPGGTQHF,TGTGCCAGCAGTTTAACCCCAGGGGGTACCCAGCATTTT
TRBV6-2/TRBV6-3,-,-,TRBJ2-7,CASVLGQGFNEQYF,TGTGCCAGCGTCCTCGGGCAGGGGTTCAACGAGCAGTACTTC
TRBV5-1,many,-,TRBJ2-1,CASSLGTPWNEQFF,TGCGCCAGCAGCTTGGGGACCCCCTGGAATGAGCAGTTCTTC
TRBV6-1,few,TRBD1,TRBJ1-2,CAGAQGIPNYGYTF,TGTGCCGGCGCACAGGGGATTCCTAACTATGGCTACACCTTC
TRBV20-1,-,-,TRBJ2-7,CSARDGVYSYEQYF,TGCAGTGCTAGAGATGGGGTTTATTCCTACGAGCAGTACTTC
TRBV6-1,-,TRBD1,TRBJ1-2,CASKEAGTGVGGYTF,TGTGCCAGCAAAGAAGCCGGGACAGGCGTGGGAGGCTACACCTTC
TRBV6-2/TRBV6-3,-,-,TRBJ2-6,CASSYRGPGANVLTF,TGTGCCAGCAGTTATAGGGGTCCTGGGGCCAACGTCCTGACTTTC
TRBV5-1,many,TRBD1,TRBJ2-7,CASSSQGSEQYF,TGCGCCAGCAGCTCACAGGGGAGCGAGCAGTACTTC
TRBV6-2/TRBV6-3,once,-,TRBJ2-7,CASRSWRTIYEQYF,TGTGCCAGCAGATCGTGGCGGACCATCTACGAGCAGTACTTC
TRBV20-1,-,TRBD2,TRBJ2-1,CSAALLAQPDEQFF,TGCAGTGCCGCCTTACTAGCGCAACCCGATGAGCAGTTCTTC
TRBV7-2,many,-,TRBJ1-5,CASSLYDQPQHF,TGTGCCAGCAGTCTTTACGACCAGCCCCAGCATTTT
TRBV12-3/TRBV12-4,many,TRBD2,TRBJ2-1,CASRLAVGEQFF,TGTGCCAGCCGTCTAGCGGTTGGTGAGCAGTTCTTC
TRBV20-1,-,-,TRBJ2-5,CSASDLGGGETQYF,TGCAGTGCTAGCGACTTGGGGGGCGGAGAGACCCAGTACTTC
TRBV7-2,-,-,TRBJ1-2,CASSQRTFGNTF,TGTGCCAGCAGCCAACGTACTTTCGGTAACACCTTC
TRBV5-4,-,-,TRBJ2-1,CASSYRHQLYNEQFF,TGTGCCAGCAGCTACAGACACCAACTCTACAATGAGCAGTTCTTC
TRBV20-1,-,-,TRBJ2-7,CSARVGRAPYEQYF,TGCAGTGCTAGAGTAGGCAGGGCCCCCTACGAGCAGTACTTC